One T cell receptor (beta chain) is described in this entry. The antigen remains unidentified. This sample is part of a study of T cell responses to AZD1222 COVID-19 vaccine. Regarding the study as a whole: Repertoires were obtained only post-peak T cell response.

Measured with immunoSEQ multiplex PCR; TCRdb has only the in-frame clones, and not every one. Here the sample spans roughly 150,000 clones, about 90% being singletons. The source of this sequence is an adult who received the AZD1222 COVID-19 vaccine. The sequences come from peripheral blood, collected 28 days after the second AZD1222 dose.

The CDR3, as DNA: TGTGCCAGCAGTCTCAACCCCGGGACAGGGGGAAATGAAAAACTGTTTTTT. Protein: CASSLNPGTGGNEKLFF. The chain has TRBV6-6 and TRBJ1-4; TRBD1 agrees at 11 bases. V lost 5 bases to trimming and J lost 5 bases; unmatched junction nucleotides: 10. Germline V lookup: CDR1 MNHNY, CDR2 SVGAGI (reference sequence). The CDR3 runs to 17 residues.